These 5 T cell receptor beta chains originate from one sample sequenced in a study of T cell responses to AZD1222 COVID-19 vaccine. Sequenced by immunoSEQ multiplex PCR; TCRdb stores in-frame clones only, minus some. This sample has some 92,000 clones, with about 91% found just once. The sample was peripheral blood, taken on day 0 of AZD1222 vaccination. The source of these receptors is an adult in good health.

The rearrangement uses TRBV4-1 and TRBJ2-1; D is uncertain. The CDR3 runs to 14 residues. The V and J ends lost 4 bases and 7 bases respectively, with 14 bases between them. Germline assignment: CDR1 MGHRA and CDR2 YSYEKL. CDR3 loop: CASSPRSPGNEQFF. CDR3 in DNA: TGCGCCAGCAGCCCCCGGTCGCCTGGGAATGAGCAGTTCTTC.

DNA for the CDR3: TGTGCTAGTGGTTTGACAGGATTCTTCGGGGAGCTGTTTTTT. Translating gives CASGLTGFFGELFF. The rearrangement uses TRBV12-5 and TRBJ2-2; TRBD1 is a possible D gene (5 bases). The CDR3 is 14 residues long. Deletions cut 2 bases from V and 7 bases from J, with 11 bases between. Per the germline V gene, CDR1 is LGHNT and CDR2 is FRNRAP.

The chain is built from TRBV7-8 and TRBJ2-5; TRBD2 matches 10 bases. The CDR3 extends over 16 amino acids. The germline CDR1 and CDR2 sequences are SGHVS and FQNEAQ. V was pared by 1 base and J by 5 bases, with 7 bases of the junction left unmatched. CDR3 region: CASSLVVAGGGETQYF. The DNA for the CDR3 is TGTGCCAGCAGCTTAGTTGTAGCGGGGGGCGGGGAGACCCAGTACTTC.

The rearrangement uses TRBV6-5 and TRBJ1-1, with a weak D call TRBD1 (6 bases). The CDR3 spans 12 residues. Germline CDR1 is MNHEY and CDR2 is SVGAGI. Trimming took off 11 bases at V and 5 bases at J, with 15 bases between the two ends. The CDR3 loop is CAGSTGGTEAFF. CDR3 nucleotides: TGTGCCGGATCGACAGGAGGGACTGAAGCTTTCTTT.

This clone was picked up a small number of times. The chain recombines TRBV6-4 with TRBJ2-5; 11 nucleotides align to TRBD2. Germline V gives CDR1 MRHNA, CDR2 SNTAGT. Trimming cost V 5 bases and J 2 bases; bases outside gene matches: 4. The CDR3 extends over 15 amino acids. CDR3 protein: CASSRIAGGQETQYF. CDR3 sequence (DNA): TGTGCCAGCAGTCGGATAGCGGGAGGGCAAGAGACCCAGTACTTC.